Below, 27 T cell receptor beta chains from the same sample are listed, as sequenced in a study of long-term antiretroviral therapy in people with HIV. At survey level, the immunoSEQ assay was run in its v3.0 version. This table comes from immunoSEQ multiplex PCR, and its TCRdb copy is limited to in-frame clones, with some not included. The sample shows about 21,000 clones, 85% to 90% of them seen only once. The starting material was unsorted PBMCs, obtained 2.3 years after starting antiretroviral therapy. Receptors were obtained from a man aged 55 to 69 with HIV.

The rearrangement uses TRBV19 and TRBJ1-3, with TRBD1 as a possible D gene (5 bases). CDR3 size: 14 residues. Trimming removed 6 bases from V and 2 bases from J, with 11 bases in between. Germline CDR1 LNHDA, CDR2 SQIVND (reference sequence). CDR3 protein: CASSYRGAGNTIYF. The CDR3 DNA follows: TGTGCCAGTAGCTACCGGGGCGCTGGAAACACCATATATTTT.

This rearrangement joins TRBV7-9 to TRBJ2-5; TRBD2 matches 8 bases. Looked up from germline, CDR1 is SEHNR and CDR2 is FQNEAQ (reference sequence). With V trimmed by 0 bases and J by 4 bases, 1 base remained unmatched. The CDR3 extends over 14 amino acids. The CDR3 loop is CASSLASGVETQYF. The CDR3 region has the DNA TGTGCCAGCAGCTTAGCTAGCGGGGTAGAGACCCAGTACTTC.

J is TRBJ2-5 and V is TRBV5-5; TRBD1 might be the D (6 bases). This CDR3 region has 15 residues. Trimming removed 4 bases at V and 5 bases at J, with 18 bases between. Germline V gene data show CDR1 as SGHKS and CDR2 as YYEKEE (reference sequence). The CDR3 bases are TGTGCCAGCAGCGCCGGGCCCCCGAGGGGGGAGACCCAGTACTTC. Translating it yields CASSAGPPRGETQYF.

The chain has TRBV6-5 and TRBJ2-2; no clear D gene. The V gene lost 10 bases and the J gene lost 1 base, with 13 bases spanning the gap. The CDR3 is made up of 14 amino acids. Per the germline V gene, CDR1 is MNHEY and CDR2 is SVGAGI. The CDR3, as DNA: TGTGCCATCTTAAGCGACCTGAACACCGGGGAGCTGTTTTTT. Protein: CAILSDLNTGELFF.

V and J are TRBV28 and TRBJ1-2, with no clear D. The V gene lost 6 bases and the J gene lost 5 bases, with 10 bases spanning the gap. CDR1 is MDHEN, CDR2 SYDVKM, per germline. The length of the CDR3 is 12 residues. The CDR3: CASSYVGYGYTF. In nucleotides, the CDR3 is TGTGCCAGCAGCTACGTGGGGTATGGCTACACCTTC.

The V and J genes are TRBV7-2 and TRBJ2-1, with 10 bases lining up with TRBD2. Germline trimming cut 5 bases from V and 3 bases from J; bases unmatched to any gene: 7. The CDR3 totals 16 residues. The germline V gene encodes CDR1 SGHTA and CDR2 FQGNSA. In nucleotides, the CDR3 is TGTGCCAGCAGCACCGCCTCTAGCGGGAGCTACAATGAGCAGTTCTTC. Its translation is CASSTASSGSYNEQFF. Full variable domain (missing parts from reference TRBV7-2 and TRBJ2-1): GAGVSQSPSNKVTEKGKDVELRCDPISGHTALYWYRQSLGQGLEFLIYFQGNSAPDKSGLPSDRFSAERTGGSVSTLTIQRTQQEDSAVYLCASSTASSGSYNEQFFGPGTRLTVL.

The J gene is TRBJ2-5, the V gene TRBV18; D gene uncertain. V lost 0 bases to trimming and J lost 4 bases, with 6 bases between them. The germline gives CDR1 KGHSH, CDR2 LQKENI. The CDR3 is made up of 13 amino acids. The chain's CDR3 is CASSPPGLETQYF. The CDR3, as DNA: TGTGCCAGCTCACCACCGGGGTTAGAGACCCAGTACTTC.

The chain carries TRBV7-9 and TRBJ2-7; D is possibly TRBD2 (5 bases). CDR3 length: 16 residues. V lost 1 base, J lost 0 bases, and 13 bases lay in between. Germline CDR1 reads SEHNR; CDR2 reads FQNEAQ (reference sequence). This chain's CDR3 is CASSLGPAGISYEQYF. The DNA of the CDR3 is TGTGCCAGCAGCTTAGGACCGGCGGGCATCTCCTACGAGCAGTACTTC.

This rearrangement joins TRBV4-3 to TRBJ2-2, with D tentatively TRBD1 (5 bases). The CDR3 is made up of 14 amino acids. With 5 bases removed from V and 6 bases from J, the gap between germline ends came to 13 bases. The germline V gene has CDR1 LGHNA and CDR2 YSLEER. CDR3 nucleotide sequence: TGCGCCAGCAGCTCAAGAGCAGGGCCCGGGGAGCTGTTTTTT. It is translated as CASSSRAGPGELFF.

The chain employs TRBV5-1 and TRBJ2-1; D ambiguous. This CDR3 has 14 amino acids. Germline V CDR1 and CDR2: SGHRS, YFSETQ. V lost 5 bases and J lost 0, with 9 bases in between. CDR3 nucleotides: TGCGCCAGCAGGGGTCAAGACTCCTACAATGAGCAGTTCTTC. It translates to CASRGQDSYNEQFF.

The V gene is TRBV28, the J gene TRBJ2-4; 8 bases line up with TRBD1. This CDR3 has 16 residues. V dropped 5 bases and J dropped 3; count of bases not matched to a gene: 9. Germline loops: CDR1 MDHEN, CDR2 SYDVKM. The CDR3 spells CASSPWTGLFKNIQYF. The DNA of the CDR3 is TGTGCCAGCAGTCCGTGGACAGGGCTATTCAAAAACATTCAGTACTTC.

This sequence joins TRBV15 and TRBJ2-4; 10 positions agree with TRBD1. V lost 1 base and J lost 7; bases outside the gene matches: 4. CDR1 is LNHNV, CDR2 YYDKDF, per germline (reference sequence). The CDR3 sequence is 15 residues long. CDR3 nucleotides: TGTGCCACCAGCAGAGGATCGGGACAGGGGAACATTCAGTACTTC. Its translation: CATSRGSGQGNIQYF.

V gene TRBV18 combines with J gene TRBJ2-2; no definite D call. CDR1 is KGHSH and CDR2 is LQKENI in the germline V gene. The CDR3 covers 15 residues. With 3 bases removed from V and 6 bases from J, the gap between germline ends came to 14 bases. The CDR3 region has the DNA TGTGCCAGCTCACCCTCGAGTTTTGGTGCCGGGGAGCTGTTTTTT. Amino acids: CASSPSSFGAGELFF.

This sequence joins TRBV30 and TRBJ2-2; D gene unclear. In germline, CDR1 is GTSNPN, CDR2 SVGIG (reference sequence). V was pared by 5 bases and J by 0 bases, with 10 bases between. The CDR3 sequence is 14 residues long. The CDR3 spells CAWGRTANTGELFF. As DNA, the CDR3 is TGTGCCTGGGGACGTACAGCGAACACCGGGGAGCTGTTTTTT.

This rearrangement joins TRBV11-2 to TRBJ1-2, with TRBD1 as a possible D gene (5 bases). The CDR3 has 14 residues. The V and J ends lost 5 bases and 4 bases respectively, with 14 bases between them. Germline CDR1 SGHAT, CDR2 FQNNGV. Here the CDR3 reads CASSETGTSYGYTF. In nucleotides, the CDR3 is TGTGCCAGCAGCGAAACCGGGACCTCCTATGGCTACACCTTC.

The chain has TRBV14 and TRBJ2-3; D perhaps matches TRBD2 (5 bases). Germline V gene sequence: CDR1 SGHDN, CDR2 FVKESK. The CDR3 runs 15 residues. The V end lost 1 base, the J end lost 5 bases, and 13 bases lay between the germline ends. The CDR3, as DNA: TGTGCCAGCAGCCAAGTATACGGGATCAGAGATACGCAGTATTTT. Protein sequence: CASSQVYGIRDTQYF.

The chain carries TRBV13 and TRBJ2-2; tentatively, D is TRBD2 (6 bases). Germline V gives CDR1 PRHDT, CDR2 FYEKMQ (reference sequence). Trimming left V 2 bases short and J 5 bases short, with 12 bases between. The CDR3 extends over 15 amino acids. The CDR3 loop is CASSLWPGRTGELFF. CDR3 nucleotides: TGTGCCAGCAGCTTATGGCCGGGGAGGACCGGGGAGCTGTTTTTT.

The V call is TRBV5-1, the J call TRBJ2-2; TRBD2 agrees at 10 bases. Germline V lookup: CDR1 SGHRS, CDR2 YFSETQ. The CDR3 contains 15 residues. Trimming cost V 3 bases and J 5 bases; bases outside gene matches: 4. The CDR3 bases are TGCGCCAGCAGCTACCCAGCGGGGGGGACCGGGGAGCTGTTTTTT. This codes for CASSYPAGGTGELFF.

This chain joins TRBV2 and TRBJ1-4, with D possibly matching TRBD1 (5 bases). CDR1 is SNHLY, CDR2 FYNNEI, per germline. This CDR3 spans 15 amino acids. V was shortened by 2 bases and J by 8 bases, with 15 bases between the two germline ends. The CDR3 is CASSESRGLGEKLFF. CDR3 in DNA: TGTGCCAGCAGTGAAAGTCGGGGACTGGGGGAAAAACTGTTTTTT.

This chain links TRBV2 with TRBJ1-2; no clear D gene. Trimming removed 4 bases from V and 1 base from J, with 13 bases in between. Germline lookup yields CDR1 SNHLY and CDR2 FYNNEI. This CDR3 is 15 amino acids long. The CDR3 loop is CASSAGRSGNYGYTF. As DNA, the CDR3 is TGTGCCAGCAGTGCCGGACGTTCGGGTAACTATGGCTACACCTTC.

This clone was seen only once. This chain connects TRBV4-3 to TRBJ1-6; D is uncertain. Germline V lookup: CDR1 LGHNA, CDR2 YSLEER. The CDR3 length is 14 residues. The V gene lost 0 bases and the J gene lost 7 bases, with 7 bases spanning the gap. The CDR3 bases are TGCGCCAGCAGCCAAGATATACAGAATTCACCCCTCCACTTT. This sequence encodes CASSQDIQNSPLHF.

This chain joins TRBV28 and TRBJ2-1; D possibly corresponds to TRBD2 (6 bases). The germline V and J ends were trimmed by 5 bases and 4 bases, with 9 bases remaining between them. The CDR3 is 13 amino acids. The V gene's germline CDR1 is MDHEN and CDR2 SYDVKM. CDR3 in DNA: TGTGCCAGCAGTGGGACTGGGTACAATGAGCAGTTCTTC. Amino acids: CASSGTGYNEQFF.

Here the CDR3 DNA reads TGTGCCAGCAGTGAAGCACGGAGCTCTGGAAACACCATATATTTT. Its protein is CASSEARSSGNTIYF. The J gene is TRBJ1-3, the V gene TRBV6-1, with D unclear. Germline CDR1 and CDR2: MNHNS and SASEGT. The V and J ends lost 0 bases and 0 bases respectively, with 6 bases between them. The CDR3 loop spans 15 amino acids.

This sequence joins TRBV27 and TRBJ2-7; 8 positions match TRBD1. Unmatched junction bases numbered 7, after V lost 1 base and J lost 5 bases. Germline V gene lookup returns CDR1 MNHEY and CDR2 SMNVEV (reference sequence). The CDR3 sequence is 15 residues long. The CDR3 DNA is TGTGCCAGCAGTTTATTGGGGACAGGTCGAAACGAGCAGTACTTC. Its translation is CASSLLGTGRNEQYF.

The rearrangement links TRBV2 to TRBJ2-1; D gene uncertain. The CDR3 is 13 amino acids. The germline CDR1 and CDR2 sequences are SNHLY and FYNNEI. Between the trimmed V and J ends, which lost 10 bases and 7 bases, there was a span of 17 bases. The CDR3 spells CANNFLVANEQFF. The CDR3 DNA follows: TGTGCCAACAATTTCCTAGTTGCGAATGAGCAGTTCTTC.

The chain has TRBV30 and TRBJ2-7; either TRBD1 or TRBD2 may fit D (6 bases each). There are 14 residues in the CDR3. Trimming cost V 4 bases and J 0 bases, with 13 bases left between them. Germline V CDR1 and CDR2: GTSNPN, SVGIG (reference sequence). The CDR3 reads CAWNNRGVSYEQYF. The CDR3 DNA is TGTGCCTGGAATAATAGGGGGGTCTCCTACGAGCAGTACTTC.

The chain links TRBV10-1 to TRBJ2-7; the D is unclear. Germline V gene lookup returns CDR1 WNHNN and CDR2 SYGVQD (reference sequence). This CDR3 spans 13 amino acids. V was cut by 0 bases and J by 6 bases, with 9 bases left in between. CDR3 sequence (DNA): TGCGCCAGCAGTGAGTCCTCAGGAATCGAGCAGTACTTC. The encoded protein is CASSESSGIEQYF.